The clone carrying this T cell receptor (beta chain) has a handful of counts. The sample is drawn from a study of T-cell reconstitution after alpha-beta-depleted transplantation in children. TCRbeta library preparation incorporated unique molecular identifiers. TCRdb used MiXCR to reprocess the PCR reads, holding one entry per CDR3 protein. The sample yields 380,000 or so distinct CDR3 sequences, 13% seen once. CDR3 length: 14 amino acids. The germline CDR1 and CDR2 sequences are MDHEN and SYDVKM. V lost 6 bases to trimming and J lost 6 bases, with 16 bases between them. This clonotype originated in a human donor who donated a stem cell graft to a child with Fanconi anemia. The sample in question was PBMCs, obtained from the stem cell graft. The rearrangement uses TRBV28 and TRBJ2-3; D possibly corresponds to TRBD2 (5 bases). Written as DNA, the CDR3 is TGTGCCAGCAGAACACGGACTGTGCAGGATACGCAGTATTTT. Protein: CASRTRTVQDTQYF. Based on the CDR3 plus reference TRBV28 and TRBJ2-3, the full variable domain is DVKVTQSSRYLVKRTGEKVFLECVQDMDHENMFWYRQDPGLGLRLIYFSYDVKMKEKGDIPEGYSVSREKKERFSLILESASTNQTSMYLCASRTRTVQDTQYFGPGTRLTVL.